Each of the 17 T cell receptor beta chains below was sequenced from the same sample in a study of cytomegalovirus exposure and HLA in healthy donors. The PCR had 60 Vbeta and 13 Jbeta primers. Method: immunoSEQ multiplex PCR; TCRdb's copy keeps in-frame clones and lacks some. Here the sample table reports about 170,000 clones. Sequenced material: PBMCs. The receptors stem from an older woman in good health and CMV-seronegative.

In nucleotides, the CDR3 is TGCGCCAGCAACGGGGGACACCAGGGACTAGCGGGCCAATTCTACGAGCAGTACTTC. The encoded protein is CASNGGHQGLAGQFYEQYF. The J gene is TRBJ2-5, the V gene TRBV5-1; TRBD2 matches 12 bases. Judging by the DNA end, TRBJ2-7 fits better; the J call may be wrong. Germline V gives CDR1 SGHRS, CDR2 YFSETQ. This CDR3 is built from 19 residues.

The chain recombines TRBV5-6 with TRBJ2-7, with 9 bases fitting TRBD1. The CDR3 is made up of 14 amino acids. CDR1 SGHDT and CDR2 YYEEEE come from the germline V gene. Trimming at V came to 6 bases and at J to 7 bases, leaving 11 bases not matched to a gene. The CDR3 sequence: CASTWTGAESEQYF. The CDR3 coding sequence is TGTGCCAGCACCTGGACAGGGGCGGAGTCGGAGCAGTACTTC.

The chain employs TRBV28 and TRBJ2-1; D remains unclear. Germline CDR1 reads MDHEN; CDR2 reads SYDVKM. The CDR3 is made up of 14 amino acids. The V end lost 3 bases, the J end lost 2 bases, and 8 bases lay between the germline ends. CDR3 coding DNA: TGTGCCAGCAGTTTGTATCAGGCCTACAATGAGCAGTTCTTC. Translated, it gives CASSLYQAYNEQFF.

V gene TRBV5-1 combines with J gene TRBJ1-1; D possibly corresponds to TRBD1 (6 bases). CDR1 and CDR2 from the germline V gene are SGHRS and YFSETQ. Trimming took off 0 bases at V and 0 bases at J, with 9 bases between the two ends. This CDR3 is built from 15 residues. The CDR3 protein is CASSLAGGLNTEAFF. CDR3 in DNA: TGCGCCAGCAGCTTGGCTGGGGGCTTGAACACTGAAGCTTTCTTT.

V is TRBV7-8 and J is TRBJ1-4; TRBD1 agrees at 10 bases. Germline CDR1 reads SGHVS; CDR2 reads FQNEAQ. With V trimmed by 0 bases and J by 1 base, 2 bases remained unmatched. The CDR3 totals 17 residues. The CDR3 region is CASSLAGQGGTNEKLFF. The DNA of the CDR3 is TGTGCCAGCAGCTTAGCAGGACAGGGGGGAACTAATGAAAAACTGTTTTTT.

This chain joins TRBV6-1 and TRBJ2-1; the match to TRBD1 covers 8 bases. Germline V gene sequence: CDR1 MNHNS, CDR2 SASEGT. This CDR3 is 14 amino acids long. Unmatched junction bases numbered 3, after V lost 2 bases and J lost 6 bases. The DNA of the CDR3 is TGTGCCAGCAGTGAATGGACAGGGCGCAATGAGCAGTTCTTC. Amino acid sequence: CASSEWTGRNEQFF.

The chain recombines TRBV7-2 with TRBJ1-1; unclear D gene. CDR3 length equals 14 residues. Trimming removed 4 bases at V and 0 bases at J, with 9 bases between. The germline V gene has CDR1 SGHTA and CDR2 FQGNSA. The DNA for the CDR3 is TGTGCCAGCAGCTCCCGACAAGTGAACACTGAAGCTTTCTTT. It is translated as CASSSRQVNTEAFF.

The rearrangement joins TRBV2 to TRBJ2-6; D gene ambiguous. Germline lookup yields CDR1 SNHLY and CDR2 FYNNEI. Trimming took 5 bases from V and 0 from J, leaving 8 bases between them. The CDR3 sequence is 15 residues long. The CDR3 protein is CASSPRVSGANVLTF. The CDR3 bases are TGTGCCAGCAGTCCACGAGTCTCTGGGGCCAACGTCCTGACTTTC.

This chain links TRBV7-3 with TRBJ1-2; TRBD1 might be the D (5 bases). This CDR3 is 13 amino acids long. CDR1 is SGHTA and CDR2 is FQGTGA in the germline V gene. The V and J ends lost 3 bases and 4 bases respectively, with 9 bases between them. The CDR3 spells CASSLGGAYGYTF. CDR3 DNA sequence: TGTGCCAGCAGCTTGGGCGGGGCCTATGGCTACACCTTC. The variable domain in full, completed from reference TRBV7-3 and TRBJ1-2, reads GAGVSQTPSNKVTEKGKYVELRCDPISGHTALYWYRQSLGQGPEFLIYFQGTGAADDSGLPNDRFFAVRPEGSVSTLKIQRTERGDSAVYLCASSLGGAYGYTFGSGTRLTVV.

V is TRBV6-5 and J is TRBJ2-7; 7 nucleotides line up with TRBD1. After removal of 5 bases from V and 3 bases from J, the junction contained 10 bases not matched to a gene. The CDR3 contains 15 residues. Germline CDR1 reads MNHEY; CDR2 reads SVGAGI. In DNA form, the CDR3 reads TGTGCCAGCAGTACACGACGGACAGGTAGCTACGAGCAGTACTTC. Translation: CASSTRRTGSYEQYF.

This chain connects TRBV7-2 to TRBJ2-7, with TRBD2 matching over 7 bases. The germline CDR1 and CDR2 sequences are SGHTA and FQGNSA. CDR3 length: 15 amino acids. The V gene end was trimmed by 4 bases and the J gene end by 1 base; junction bases not matched to a gene: 7. The CDR3 region is CASSSRGRGSYEQYF. CDR3 in DNA: TGTGCCAGCAGCTCCCGAGGGAGGGGTTCCTACGAGCAGTACTTC.

The chain combines TRBV18 with TRBJ2-7; no reliable D call. V was pared by 2 bases and J by 6 bases, with 14 bases between. The CDR3 contains 14 residues. Per the germline V gene, CDR1 is KGHSH and CDR2 is LQKENI. The CDR3 bases are TGTGCCAGCTCACCATTAGAATATTCAGGCGAGCAGTACTTC. Translated: CASSPLEYSGEQYF.

The chain uses TRBV5-8 and TRBJ2-5, with TRBD1 matching over 8 bases. Matching the DNA end better, TRBJ2-7 makes the J call doubtful. The CDR3 is made up of 14 amino acids. Germline lookup yields CDR1 SGHTS and CDR2 YDEGEE. The CDR3 region is CASSRGQGSYEQYF. CDR3 nucleotide sequence: TGTGCCAGCAGCCGTGGACAGGGCAGCTACGAGCAGTACTTC.

The chain has TRBV5-4 and TRBJ2-7; D remains unclear. V was trimmed by 4 bases and J by 0 bases, leaving 11 bases between them. The CDR3 covers 14 residues. Germline V CDR1 and CDR2: SGHNT, YYREEE (reference sequence). The CDR3 DNA follows: TGTGCCAGCAGCCCCCCAGGAAGCTCCTACGAGCAGTACTTC. This codes for CASSPPGSSYEQYF.

The chain carries TRBV7-2 and TRBJ2-7, with a tentative D call TRBD1 (7 bases). V gave up 5 bases and J gave up 7 bases, with 21 bases separating them. This CDR3 has 15 residues. The germline V gene has CDR1 SGHTA and CDR2 FQGNSA. The CDR3 is CASSPRGVTRGEQYF. CDR3 DNA: TGTGCCAGCAGCCCCAGGGGGGTCACACGGGGGGAGCAGTACTTC. Based on the CDR3 plus reference TRBV7-2 and TRBJ2-7, the full variable domain is GAGVSQSPSNKVTEKGKDVELRCDPISGHTALYWYRQSLGQGLEFLIYFQGNSAPDKSGLPSDRFSAERTGGSVSTLTIQRTQQEDSAVYLCASSPRGVTRGEQYFGPGTRLTVT.

The J gene is TRBJ2-7, the V gene TRBV4-2; 7 nucleotides agree with TRBD1. The ends lost 1 base at V and 2 bases at J; junction bases unmatched: 5. From germline, CDR1 is LGHNA and CDR2 YNFKEQ. The CDR3 totals 15 residues. The CDR3 loop is CASSQGYRGTYEQYF. The CDR3 DNA is TGTGCCAGCAGCCAAGGTTACAGGGGAACCTACGAGCAGTACTTC.

This CDR3 is CASSLDSNYGYTF. The DNA for the CDR3 is TGTGCCAGCAGCTTAGACAGTAACTATGGCTACACCTTC. The J gene is TRBJ1-2, the V gene TRBV7-4; D uncertain. Trimming took 1 base from V and 1 from J, leaving 4 bases between them. The CDR3 consists of 13 residues. In germline, CDR1 is SGHVT, CDR2 SQSDAQ.